This T cell receptor beta chain was obtained from a study of T-cell memory formation after mild COVID-19. Findings and caveats of the study: In pre-infection memory, a portion of responding clones appeared, which suggested that cross-reactive memory joined. The study found contracting CD4+ clones mainly in CM and EM and contracting CD8+ clones in EMRA. Clones contracting over day 15 to 85 were CD4/CD8 balanced, with later expanders leaning CD4+.

Libraries for TCRalpha and TCRbeta carried sample barcodes and unique molecular identifiers via 5'RACE. One entry per CDR3 protein, called by TCRdb with MiXCR from the 5' RACE reads. Of under 450,000 distinct CDR3 sequences listed, roughly an eighth are singletons. CDR3 size: 12 residues. Germline lookup yields CDR1 SGHDT and CDR2 YYEEEE. V lost 5 bases, J lost 3 bases, and 9 bases lay in between. This clonotype was picked up many times. The target antigen is unknown. This chain links TRBV5-6 with TRBJ2-7; the D gene is possibly TRBD1 (6 bases). This TCR derives from a man younger than 35 who had mild COVID-19 (a few samples of this study predate the infection). Cell type and time point are not known. The source material was PBMCs or a T cell subset sorted from them (not recorded which). Here the CDR3 DNA reads TGTGCCAGCAGGAAGACAGGCTACGAGCAGTACTTC. Amino acid sequence: CASRKTGYEQYF.